This entry lists 26 T cell receptor beta chains sequenced from one sample in a study of shared clonotypes between healthy human individuals. Data came from immunoSEQ multiplex PCR; TCRdb stores just in-frame clones and leaves some out. The sample shows about 1.5 million clones, approximately 98% of them seen only once. Sequencing input: naive CD4+ T cells sorted from blood. Subset meaning: CD45RA+ positively selected. All receptors derive from a man younger than 45 in good health.

The chain couples TRBV7-6 to TRBJ1-1, with TRBD1 as a possible D gene (5 bases). Trimming took off 3 bases at V and 1 base at J, with 12 bases between the two ends. The CDR3 sequence is 15 residues long. The germline gives CDR1 SGHVS, CDR2 FNYEAQ. The chain's CDR3 is CASSLAGLQNTEAFF. The CDR3 DNA sequence: TGTGCCAGCAGCTTGGCGGGACTGCAGAACACTGAAGCTTTCTTT.

This clone is a singleton in its sample. The chain is built from TRBV28 and TRBJ2-3; perhaps D is TRBD1 or TRBD2 (5 bases each). The CDR3 extends over 12 amino acids. Germline CDR1 is MDHEN and CDR2 is SYDVKM. V lost 7 bases and J 3 bases, leaving 8 bases between the germline ends. In DNA form, the CDR3 reads TGTGCCAGCACCGGGACGACAGATACGCAGTATTTT. It is translated as CASTGTTDTQYF.

The chain couples TRBV5-1 to TRBJ2-2; tentative D call: TRBD2 (5 bases). V lost 7 bases and J lost 6, with 16 bases in between. Germline values: CDR1 SGHRS, CDR2 YFSETQ. This CDR3 is built from 14 residues. For the CDR3, the DNA is TGCGCCAGCCGGATTAGTCGGGAAGCCGGGGAGCTGTTTTTT. Its protein is CASRISREAGELFF.

The chain links TRBV15 to TRBJ2-7; D gene uncertain. V was clipped by 9 bases and J by 6 bases, with 15 bases between them. This CDR3 has 12 amino acids. Germline CDR1 is LNHNV and CDR2 is YYDKDF (reference sequence). CDR3 protein: CATSPFGLEQYF. The DNA of the CDR3 is TGTGCCACGTCTCCCTTTGGGCTCGAGCAGTACTTC.

CDR3 in DNA: TGTGCCAGCAGCTTAGTGGGACCCATCCAGGAGGGGTACGAGCAGTACTTC. Amino acids: CASSLVGPIQEGYEQYF. The chain carries TRBV7-9 and TRBJ2-7, with TRBD2 as a possible D gene (6 bases). CDR3 length: 17 amino acids. Germline assignment: CDR1 SEHNR and CDR2 FQNEAQ (reference sequence). The V gene lost 1 base and the J gene lost 4 bases, with 20 bases spanning the gap.

This clone appeared a single time. This chain uses TRBV5-1 with TRBJ2-5; D perhaps matches TRBD1 (6 bases). The CDR3 runs to 14 residues. CDR1 is SGHRS, CDR2 YFSETQ, per germline. The V end was cut by 4 bases, the J end by 5 bases, with 15 bases between. The CDR3 loop is CASSDLSGGETQYF. The CDR3 DNA reads TGCGCCAGCAGCGACCTGTCTGGGGGCGAGACCCAGTACTTC.

This chain connects TRBV15 to TRBJ1-5; D is perhaps TRBD1 (5 bases). The germline V and J ends were trimmed by 3 bases and 6 bases, with 9 bases remaining between them. CDR3 length: 13 amino acids. The germline gives CDR1 LNHNV, CDR2 YYDKDF (reference sequence). The CDR3 bases are TGTGCCACCAGCAGTGTCAGGGTTCAGCCCCAGCATTTT. Its protein product is CATSSVRVQPQHF.

This chain's CDR3 is CASSPGGKIAYEQYF. In DNA, the CDR3 is TGTGCCAGCTCACCTGGGGGGAAGATCGCCTACGAGCAGTACTTC. The genes are TRBV18 and TRBJ2-7, with D possibly TRBD2 on 6 matching bases. Trimming removed 3 bases from V and 2 bases from J, with 14 bases in between. Germline V lookup: CDR1 KGHSH, CDR2 LQKENI. The CDR3 runs to 15 residues.

This clone was seen a single time. The chain employs TRBV9 and TRBJ1-1, with 7 nucleotides matching TRBD1. The CDR3 is made up of 16 amino acids. Germline V gives CDR1 SGDLS, CDR2 YYNGEE. V shed 0 bases and J 0 bases; nucleotides not matched to a gene: 5. The DNA of the CDR3 is TGTGCCAGCAGCGTAGGACAGGGCGGGATGAACACTGAAGCTTTCTTT. Translation: CASSVGQGGMNTEAFF.

The table lists this clone with a count of one. V is TRBV6-1 and J is TRBJ1-5; 8 bases align to TRBD1. Germline CDR1 reads MNHNS; CDR2 reads SASEGT. The CDR3 is 15 residues long. Unmatched junction bases numbered 9, after V lost 4 bases and J lost 7 bases. CDR3 DNA: TGTGCCAGCAGTGGTCCCAGGGGGCGAGGGCAGCCCCAGCATTTT. Translation: CASSGPRGRGQPQHF.

This clone was detected once. The chain has TRBV27 and TRBJ1-1, with 7 bases lining up with TRBD1. The CDR3 runs 17 residues. The germline V gene has CDR1 MNHEY and CDR2 SMNVEV (reference sequence). With V trimmed by 5 bases and J by 3 bases, 15 bases remained unmatched. Written as DNA, the CDR3 is TGTGCCAGCAGTCTTCGGACAGGTCAAGTTTGGGACACTGAAGCTTTCTTT. Encoded protein: CASSLRTGQVWDTEAFF.

This clone was detected once. The gene calls are TRBV10-2 and TRBJ1-2, with 7 nucleotides matching TRBD1. This CDR3 contains 14 residues. V gave up 4 bases and J gave up 2 bases; unmatched junction bases: 4. Germline CDR1 WSHSY, CDR2 SAAADI. CDR3 sequence reads: CASSVGQANYGYTF. The CDR3 DNA sequence: TGCGCCAGCAGTGTAGGACAGGCGAACTATGGCTACACCTTC.

Comment on this clone: The sample contains more than one DNA sequence encoding this CDR3. This chain connects TRBV27 to TRBJ2-7; D unresolved. The CDR3 is made up of 11 amino acids. Germline loops: CDR1 MNHEY, CDR2 SMNVEV (reference sequence). Trimming cost V 3 bases and J 7 bases, with 7 bases left between them. The CDR3 bases are TGTGCCAGCAGTTTGAGAGGTGAGCAGTACTTC. This translates into CASSLRGEQYF.

The chain couples TRBV7-9 to TRBJ2-7, with TRBD1 matching 8 bases. This CDR3 contains 14 residues. Trimming cost V 3 bases and J 3 bases; bases outside gene matches: 4. Germline values: CDR1 SEHNR, CDR2 FQNEAQ (reference sequence). CDR3 in DNA: TGTGCCAGCAGCTTGACAGGGGTCGACTACGAGCAGTACTTC. As protein: CASSLTGVDYEQYF.

The J gene is TRBJ1-1, the V gene TRBV6-6, with no clear D. The CDR3 contains 14 residues. Germline V gives CDR1 MNHNY, CDR2 SVGAGI (reference sequence). Between the trimmed V and J ends, which lost 0 bases and 5 bases, there was a span of 10 bases. CDR3 loop: CASSYSGVETEAFF. The CDR3 bases are TGTGCCAGCAGTTACTCTGGGGTCGAAACTGAAGCTTTCTTT.

This clone was detected ten times or more. The identical CDR3 is also encoded by other nucleotide sequences in the sample. This sequence joins TRBV7-2 and TRBJ2-1, with D perhaps being TRBD1 or TRBD2 (6 bases each). Trimming cost V 0 bases and J 4 bases, with 10 bases left between them. The CDR3 consists of 15 residues. Per germline, CDR1 SGHTA and CDR2 FQGNSA. The CDR3, as DNA: TGTGCCAGCAGCTTAGCTGCGGGACAATACAATGAGCAGTTCTTC. It codes for CASSLAAGQYNEQFF.

This clone was picked up one time. This chain uses TRBV28 with TRBJ2-7; 8 bases are shared with TRBD1. CDR3 length: 14 amino acids. Germline V lookup: CDR1 MDHEN, CDR2 SYDVKM. Trimming cost V 5 bases and J 2 bases; bases outside gene matches: 5. The CDR3 region has the DNA TGTGCCAGCAGTCCCCAGGGGGCGACCTACGAGCAGTACTTC. This codes for CASSPQGATYEQYF.

The rearrangement joins TRBV6-5 to TRBJ2-2; D call uncertain. V lost 4 bases and J 3 bases, leaving 9 bases between the germline ends. Germline V lookup: CDR1 MNHEY, CDR2 SVGAGI. The CDR3 is made up of 14 amino acids. DNA for the CDR3: TGTGCCAGCAGTTGGACCGATTACACCGGGGAGCTGTTTTTT. Its protein is CASSWTDYTGELFF.

The chain carries TRBV5-6 and TRBJ2-2; 9 bases match TRBD2. Germline V gene data show CDR1 as SGHDT and CDR2 as YYEEEE. After removal of 4 bases from V and 0 bases from J, the junction contained 4 bases not matched to a gene. This CDR3 is built from 16 residues. DNA of the CDR3: TGTGCCAGCAGCCCAGGACTAGCGTCGAACACCGGGGAGCTGTTTTTT. Its protein product is CASSPGLASNTGELFF.

The J gene is TRBJ1-5, the V gene TRBV19, with TRBD1 as a possible D gene (6 bases). This CDR3 spans 16 amino acids. The V and J ends lost 2 bases and 6 bases respectively, with 17 bases between them. The germline CDR1 and CDR2 sequences are LNHDA and SQIVND (reference sequence). The CDR3 DNA reads TGTGCCAGTAGTATATCTCGTCCAGGGGAAGGTCAGCCCCAGCATTTT. This translates into CASSISRPGEGQPQHF. The variable domain in full, completed from reference TRBV19 and TRBJ1-5, reads DGGITQSPKYLFRKEGQNVTLSCEQNLNHDAMYWYRQDPGQGLRLIYYSQIVNDFQKGDIAEGYSVSREKKESFPLTVTSAQKNPTAFYLCASSISRPGEGQPQHFGDGTRLSIL.

This clone was seen once. The chain employs TRBV19 and TRBJ2-7; 10 bases match TRBD2. Germline V gene sequence: CDR1 LNHDA, CDR2 SQIVND (reference sequence). V dropped 4 bases and J dropped 6; count of bases not matched to a gene: 9. The CDR3 consists of 15 residues. The DNA of the CDR3 is TGTGCCAGTAGTAGCCCGGGACTAGCGCCACGCGAGCAGTACTTC. The encoded protein is CASSSPGLAPREQYF. The variable domain in full, with the rest retrieved from reference TRBV19 and TRBJ2-7, is DGGITQSPKYLFRKEGQNVTLSCEQNLNHDAMYWYRQDPGQGLRLIYYSQIVNDFQKGDIAEGYSVSREKKESFPLTVTSAQKNPTAFYLCASSSPGLAPREQYFGPGTRLTVT.

The rearrangement uses TRBV5-5 and TRBJ2-7, with a weak D call TRBD2 (5 bases). The CDR3 length is 15 residues. The V end lost 3 bases, the J end lost 0 bases, and 13 bases lay between the germline ends. CDR1 and CDR2 from the germline V gene are SGHKS and YYEKEE (reference sequence). CDR3 protein: CASSWTGSRSYEQYF. The CDR3 DNA is TGTGCCAGCAGCTGGACTGGGTCCCGCTCCTACGAGCAGTACTTC.

To note about this clone: At the DNA level, this CDR3 is encoded by other sequences in the same sample as well. The chain has TRBV7-9 and TRBJ2-3; D not resolved. Germline assignment: CDR1 SEHNR and CDR2 FQNEAQ (reference sequence). V was pared by 1 base and J by 3 bases, with 2 bases between. The CDR3 totals 12 residues. The CDR3 is CASSLGTDTQYF. The CDR3 nucleotides read TGTGCCAGCAGCTTAGGGACAGATACGCAGTATTTT. Full variable domain (outside the CDR3, taken from reference TRBV7-9 and TRBJ2-3): DTGVSQNPRHKITKRGQNVTFRCDPISEHNRLYWYRQTLGQGPEFLTYFQNEAQLEKSRLLSDRFSAERPKGSFSTLEIQRTEQGDSAMYLCASSLGTDTQYFGPGTRLTVL.

V and J are TRBV7-2 and TRBJ2-5; D is possibly TRBD1 (7 bases). The DNA matches TRBJ2-7 better at its end, which makes the J call doubtful. The CDR3 consists of 15 residues. Germline V lookup: CDR1 SGHTA, CDR2 FQGNSA. CDR3 coding DNA: TGTGCCAGCAGCCCGCATATGACAGGGAGGAACGAGCAGTACTTC. Its protein product is CASSPHMTGRNEQYF.

V is TRBV6-1 and J is TRBJ2-2; 9 bases align to TRBD2. Germline CDR1 MNHNS, CDR2 SASEGT. Trimming at V came to 6 bases and at J to 4 bases, leaving 6 bases not matched to a gene. This CDR3 comprises 15 residues. The CDR3 region is CASRLAGAVTGELFF. The CDR3 DNA reads as TGTGCCAGCAGATTAGCGGGAGCGGTCACCGGGGAGCTGTTTTTT.

The genes are TRBV10-1 and TRBJ1-1, with D perhaps matching TRBD1 (6 bases). This CDR3 is 14 amino acids long. Deletions cut 10 bases from V and 0 bases from J, with 15 bases between. Germline CDR1 WNHNN, CDR2 SYGVQD (reference sequence). The CDR3: CATRKGGMNTEAFF. CDR3 nucleotides: TGCGCCACTCGGAAAGGGGGGATGAACACTGAAGCTTTCTTT.